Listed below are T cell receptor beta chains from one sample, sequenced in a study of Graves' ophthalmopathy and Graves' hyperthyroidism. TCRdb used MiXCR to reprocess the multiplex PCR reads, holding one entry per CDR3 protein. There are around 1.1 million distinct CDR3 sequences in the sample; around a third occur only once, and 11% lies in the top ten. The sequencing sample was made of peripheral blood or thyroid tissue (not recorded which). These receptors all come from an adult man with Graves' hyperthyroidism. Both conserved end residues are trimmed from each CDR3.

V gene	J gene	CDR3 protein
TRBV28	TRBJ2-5	ASSRDWGETQY
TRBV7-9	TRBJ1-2	ASSHPSNYGYT
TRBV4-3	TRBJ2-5	ASSQDGEHQETQY
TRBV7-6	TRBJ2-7	ASTPAGGSPYEQY
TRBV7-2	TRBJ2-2	ASRGEWVFGGELF
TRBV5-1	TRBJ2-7	ASSLRLAGMEYEQY
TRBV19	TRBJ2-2	ASSIMAGGLNTGELF
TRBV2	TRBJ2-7	ASSGSRQGSYEQY
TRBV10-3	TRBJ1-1	ATSGQGLEAF
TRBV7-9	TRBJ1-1	ASSWSGGTNTEAS
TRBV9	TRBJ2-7	ASSNRQGSEQY
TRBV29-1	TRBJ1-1	SVEDRGTGGRGTEAF
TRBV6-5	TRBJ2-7	ASSYTVSGTSGYEQY
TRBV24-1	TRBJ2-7	ATRGTASGEQY
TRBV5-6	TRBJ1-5	ASSLRFNQPQH
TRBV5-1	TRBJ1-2	ASSLGTGDAYGYT
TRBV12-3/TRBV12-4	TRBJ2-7	ASSFGGVTYEQY
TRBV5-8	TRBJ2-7	ASSAPRDRTDYEQY
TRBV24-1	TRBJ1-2	ATSDPTTYGYT
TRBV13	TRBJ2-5	ASSLGDQGMEETQY
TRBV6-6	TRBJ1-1	ASSYQGRTNTEAF
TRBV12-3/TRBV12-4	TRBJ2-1	ASSLATEQF
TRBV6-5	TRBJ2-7	ASSPGLARDEQY
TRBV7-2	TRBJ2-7	ASAWIGAGGTLQQY
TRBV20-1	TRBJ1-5	SASRVGSNQPQH
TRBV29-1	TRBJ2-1	SATGRGSSYNEQF
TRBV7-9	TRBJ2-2	ASSLVEDNLTGELF
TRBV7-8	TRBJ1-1	ASRSGRRNTEAF
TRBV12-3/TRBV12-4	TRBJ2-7	ASSLDGPSYEQY
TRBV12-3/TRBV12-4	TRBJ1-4	ASSFGRSVAEKLF
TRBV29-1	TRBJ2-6	SVGSKQGANVLT
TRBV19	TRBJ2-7	ASSMRRGSYEQY
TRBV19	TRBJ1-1	ASSDRGGEAF
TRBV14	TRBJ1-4	ASSQTGTGPEKLF
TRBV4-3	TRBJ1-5	ASSQGMGASNQPQH
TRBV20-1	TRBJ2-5	SALSGLAQY
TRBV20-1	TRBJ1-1	SARERWITEAF
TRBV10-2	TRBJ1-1	ASSAGPEAF
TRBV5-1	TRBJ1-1	ASTDDGNTEAF
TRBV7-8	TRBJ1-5	AWSVNSRNQPQH